A selection of T cell receptor beta chains follows, all from one sample in a study of T cell responses to AZD1222 COVID-19 vaccine. TCRdb keeps only in-frame clones here, not all; method: immunoSEQ multiplex PCR. The data contain 100,000 or so clones, 70% to 90% of them singletons. Sample: peripheral blood, taken 28 days after the second AZD1222 dose. These receptors were obtained from an adult who received the AZD1222 COVID-19 vaccine. Both conserved end residues are part of each CDR3. The order of the fields is V gene, J gene, CDR3 protein.

>TRBV2|TRBJ1-2
CASMGQAYYGYTF
>TRBV5-5|TRBJ2-7
CASSFGPSFGYEQYF
>TRBV28|TRBJ1-1
CASRYEGEVYTEAFF
>TRBV13|TRBJ2-6
CASSLLGAGGANVLTF
>TRBV30|TRBJ1-2
CAWSVGGGVTYGYTF
>TRBV11-2|TRBJ1-2
CASSLGPGTNYGYTF
>TRBV7-2|TRBJ1-5
CASSFWVINQPQHF
>TRBV6-2/TRBV6-3|TRBJ1-1
CASSPNTLGGEAFF
>TRBV7-2|TRBJ1-6
CASSHGNSPLHF
>TRBV19|TRBJ1-2
CASSTRTTNYGYTF
>TRBV19|TRBJ1-1
CASRGRRQTMNTEAFF
>TRBV18|TRBJ1-1
CASSPSGARTEAFF
>TRBV4-3|TRBJ1-6
CASAGGQLYNSPLHF
>TRBV6-5|TRBJ1-2
CASRTDSRYGYTF
>TRBV19|TRBJ2-1
CASSSSGAGRFF
>TRBV30|TRBJ1-2
CAWSVGGTGTYRYTF
>TRBV11-2|TRBJ1-1
CASRSPGTEAFF
>TRBV12-3/TRBV12-4|TRBJ1-2
CASSLGSMDYTF
>TRBV11-2|TRBJ1-3
CASSLDRAGNTIYF
>TRBV27|TRBJ2-7
CASSSGGYEQYF
>TRBV11-3|TRBJ2-7
CASSLGQGSGYEQYF
>TRBV11-2|TRBJ1-2
CASSPMTGAGYGYTF
>TRBV27|TRBJ1-5
CASSPRGQPQHF
>TRBV5-1|TRBJ1-6
CASSLSGDNSPLHF
>TRBV27|TRBJ1-5
CASSLQSANQPQHF
>TRBV7-2|TRBJ1-1
CASSLGGRRGLGGTEAFF